One T cell receptor (beta chain) is described in this entry. Its antigen is undetermined. V was clipped by 4 bases and J by 3 bases, with 28 bases between them. Germline V gene sequence: CDR1 SGHAT, CDR2 FQNNGV. This CDR3 has 19 residues. It was with 60 Vbeta and 13 Jbeta primers that the PCR ran. Profiling relied on immunoSEQ multiplex PCR, and the TCRdb table lists in-frame clones only, not all of them. Altogether 150,000 or so clones are present, approximately 83% being singletons, with the ten largest covering about 3%. The data originate from a study of cytomegalovirus exposure and HLA in healthy donors. Study-wide results and limits: In an earlier analysis, most TCR beta V segments were productive about 87% or about 30% of the time.

Healthy bone marrow donors made up the donors. This sequence joins TRBV11-2 and TRBJ2-7; maybe TRBD1 (10 bases). This sequence originates from a male donor in good health and CMV-seronegative. The sample comprised PBMCs. The CDR3 here is CASSSGQGEGRGGLYEQYF. The CDR3 nucleotides read TGTGCCAGCAGCTCCGGACAGGGGGAAGGGCGGGGGGGCCTCTACGAGCAGTACTTC.